This record looks at one T cell receptor beta chain sequence and its context. Clones were sequenced by immunoSEQ multiplex PCR, and TCRdb holds only the in-frame ones, with some missing. This sample has roughly 650,000 clones; approximately 96% occur once, and the top ten carry more than 0.085%. Cells designated naive CD8 were CD45RO-negative and were positively selected for CCR7, with terminally differentiated effector memory CD45RA+ cells excluded. The data stem from a study of shared clonotypes between healthy human individuals. The CDR3 extends over 12 amino acids. Looked up from germline, CDR1 is SQVTM and CDR2 is ANQGSEA. Trimming took off 1 base at V and 5 bases at J, with 8 bases between the two ends.

This clonotype was obtained from a woman aged 25-40 years in good health. Sequenced material: naive CD8+ T cells sorted from blood. The J gene is TRBJ1-2, the V gene TRBV29-1, with D hard to call. In DNA, the CDR3 is TGCAGCGTTGAAGGCTCGACTTATGGCTACACCTTC. It codes for CSVEGSTYGYTF.